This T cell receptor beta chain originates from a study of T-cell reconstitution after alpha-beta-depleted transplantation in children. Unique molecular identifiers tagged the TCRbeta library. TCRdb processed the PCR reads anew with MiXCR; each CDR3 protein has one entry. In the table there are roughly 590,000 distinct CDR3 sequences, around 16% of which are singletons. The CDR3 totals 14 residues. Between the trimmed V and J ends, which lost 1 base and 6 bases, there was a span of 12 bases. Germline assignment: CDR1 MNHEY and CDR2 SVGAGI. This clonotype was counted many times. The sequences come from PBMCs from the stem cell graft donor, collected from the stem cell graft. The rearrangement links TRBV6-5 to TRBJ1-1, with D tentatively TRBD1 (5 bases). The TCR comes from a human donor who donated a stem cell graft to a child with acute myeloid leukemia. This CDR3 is CASSYWGTGSEAFF. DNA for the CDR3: TGTGCCAGCAGTTACTGGGGGACGGGGTCTGAAGCTTTCTTT.